The sequence of this T cell receptor beta chain was determined in a study of T cell responses to AZD1222 COVID-19 vaccine. As for this clone: What it binds is unknown.

General study results and limits: Spike was spanned by vaccine-associated CD4 TCRs, with dominance at 160-218 and 743-854. It should be noted that donors were predominantly white British and more often female, and clonal diversity was possibly underestimated.

Method: immunoSEQ multiplex PCR; TCRdb's copy keeps in-frame clones and lacks some. The profile shows fewer than 200,000 clones, about 91% of them singletons. The CDR3 has 16 residues. Unmatched junction bases numbered 8, after V lost 6 bases and J lost 3 bases. Germline CDR1 is MDHEN and CDR2 is SYDVKM. The source of this sequence is an adult in good health. The chain couples TRBV28 to TRBJ2-2; 9 bases are a match to TRBD1. The sample consisted of peripheral blood, taken on day 0 of MenACWY control vaccination. The CDR3 DNA reads as TGTGCCAGCAGACCCGGGACAGGGTTGCACACCGGGGAGCTGTTTTTT. This codes for CASRPGTGLHTGELFF.